The 10 T cell receptor beta chains reported below all come from one sample, sequenced in a study of identical twins. Each CDR3 protein is one row after TCRdb ran MiXCR on the 5' RACE reads. The profile shows 220,000 or so distinct CDR3 sequences, roughly 7% of them singletons. In addition, the sample was reused for a study of yellow fever vaccine responses in identical twins.

Material for sequencing was memory (CD45RO+) T cells sorted from blood. These receptors all stem from a woman in her late teens or twenties in good health.

As concerns this clonotype: The limits of the CDR3 on the DNA are not certain, so only TCRdb's listed CDR3 is given. This chain connects TRBV28 to TRBJ2-3; the D call in the table, TRBD1, was not verified against the DNA. The CDR3 adds up to 17 amino acids, both ends counted. Germline assignment: CDR1 MDHEN and CDR2 SYDVKM. The CDR3 spells CASSTSADRLGTDTQYF.

The rearrangement links TRBV13 to TRBJ2-3, with 10 bases identical to TRBD2. The V segment lost 5 bases and the J segment 3 bases; nucleotides outside the gene matches: 17. The germline V gene has CDR1 PRHDT and CDR2 FYEKMQ (reference sequence). The CDR3 has 19 residues. The CDR3 protein is CASSLTLRASGGGTDTQYF. DNA for the CDR3: TGTGCCAGCAGCCTAACCCTAAGGGCTAGCGGGGGAGGGACAGATACGCAGTATTTT. Complete variable domain (other parts from reference TRBV13 and TRBJ2-3): AAGVIQSPRHLIKEKRETATLKCYPIPRHDTVYWYQQGPGQDPQFLISFYEKMQSDKGSIPDRFSAQQFSDYHSELNMSSLELGDSALYFCASSLTLRASGGGTDTQYFGPGTRLTVL.

The V call is TRBV20-1, the J call TRBJ1-1; possible D gene TRBD1, 5 bases. V was cut by 7 bases and J by 6 bases, with 12 bases left in between. The CDR3 is 11 residues long. Germline loops: CDR1 DFQATT, CDR2 SNEGSKA (reference sequence). This CDR3 reads CSVTGEAEAFF. CDR3 DNA sequence: TGCAGTGTAACGGGGGAGGCTGAAGCTTTCTTT.

The sample holds many counts of this clonotype. The V call is TRBV20-1, the J call TRBJ1-4; D not resolved. V gave up 8 bases and J gave up 4 bases, with 17 bases separating them. CDR1 and CDR2 from the germline V gene are DFQATT and SNEGSKA (reference sequence). CDR3 length: 14 amino acids. CDR3 amino acids: CSTVLSGNNEKLFF. The CDR3 nucleotides read TGCAGTACTGTCCTGAGTGGGAATAATGAAAAACTGTTTTTT.

This clonotype was seen a few times. The chain has TRBV6-4 and TRBJ1-6; D gene unclear. Trimming shortened V by 5 bases and J by 7 bases, and 12 bases separated the two germline ends. There are 14 residues in the CDR3. The germline V gene has CDR1 MRHNA and CDR2 SNTAGT. The CDR3 DNA sequence: TGTGCCAGCAGTCCAGAGGGAGAGAATTCACCCCTCCACTTT. As protein: CASSPEGENSPLHF.

The V gene is TRBV5-1, the J gene TRBJ2-1; 9 bases are a match to TRBD1. After removal of 5 bases from V and 8 bases from J, the junction contained 8 bases not matched to a gene. Germline CDR1 reads SGHRS; CDR2 reads YFSETQ. The CDR3 runs to 14 residues. The CDR3 spells CASSNRGLVDEQFF. The CDR3 region has the DNA TGCGCCAGCAGTAACAGGGGGCTGGTGGATGAGCAGTTCTTC.

This chain uses TRBV6-1 with TRBJ1-5; D gene uncertain. CDR1 is MNHNS and CDR2 is SASEGT in the germline V gene. The V gene lost 1 base and the J gene lost 7 bases, with 17 bases spanning the gap. This CDR3 contains 16 residues. CDR3 DNA: TGTGCCAGCAGTGAAGTATGGACGGCAGGCCCCCAGCCCCAGCATTTT. It encodes CASSEVWTAGPQPQHF.

The chain is built from TRBV7-6 and TRBJ2-1; possibly TRBD1 for D (6 bases). There are 16 residues in the CDR3. V was pared by 1 base and J by 6 bases, with 16 bases between. Looked up from germline, CDR1 is SGHVS and CDR2 is FNYEAQ. The CDR3 nucleotides are TGTGCCAGCAGCTTAGATGGGGGCCTACGGTCCAATGAGCAGTTCTTC. It encodes CASSLDGGLRSNEQFF.

The chain carries TRBV13 and TRBJ2-4; no definite D call. The CDR3 length is 14 residues. V lost 5 bases, J lost 5 bases, and 13 bases lay in between. Germline CDR1 is PRHDT and CDR2 is FYEKMQ (reference sequence). In DNA form, the CDR3 reads TGTGCCAGCAGCAGGGAAGACACTCAAAACATTCAGTACTTC. Residues: CASSREDTQNIQYF.

The chain carries TRBV6-1 and TRBJ1-2; 7 bases agree with TRBD1. This CDR3 contains 14 residues. With V trimmed by 8 bases and J by 0 bases, 6 bases remained unmatched. The germline CDR1 and CDR2 sequences are MNHNS and SASEGT. Here the CDR3 DNA reads TGTGCCAGCGCGGGACAGCCGTCTAACTATGGCTACACCTTC. It translates to CASAGQPSNYGYTF.